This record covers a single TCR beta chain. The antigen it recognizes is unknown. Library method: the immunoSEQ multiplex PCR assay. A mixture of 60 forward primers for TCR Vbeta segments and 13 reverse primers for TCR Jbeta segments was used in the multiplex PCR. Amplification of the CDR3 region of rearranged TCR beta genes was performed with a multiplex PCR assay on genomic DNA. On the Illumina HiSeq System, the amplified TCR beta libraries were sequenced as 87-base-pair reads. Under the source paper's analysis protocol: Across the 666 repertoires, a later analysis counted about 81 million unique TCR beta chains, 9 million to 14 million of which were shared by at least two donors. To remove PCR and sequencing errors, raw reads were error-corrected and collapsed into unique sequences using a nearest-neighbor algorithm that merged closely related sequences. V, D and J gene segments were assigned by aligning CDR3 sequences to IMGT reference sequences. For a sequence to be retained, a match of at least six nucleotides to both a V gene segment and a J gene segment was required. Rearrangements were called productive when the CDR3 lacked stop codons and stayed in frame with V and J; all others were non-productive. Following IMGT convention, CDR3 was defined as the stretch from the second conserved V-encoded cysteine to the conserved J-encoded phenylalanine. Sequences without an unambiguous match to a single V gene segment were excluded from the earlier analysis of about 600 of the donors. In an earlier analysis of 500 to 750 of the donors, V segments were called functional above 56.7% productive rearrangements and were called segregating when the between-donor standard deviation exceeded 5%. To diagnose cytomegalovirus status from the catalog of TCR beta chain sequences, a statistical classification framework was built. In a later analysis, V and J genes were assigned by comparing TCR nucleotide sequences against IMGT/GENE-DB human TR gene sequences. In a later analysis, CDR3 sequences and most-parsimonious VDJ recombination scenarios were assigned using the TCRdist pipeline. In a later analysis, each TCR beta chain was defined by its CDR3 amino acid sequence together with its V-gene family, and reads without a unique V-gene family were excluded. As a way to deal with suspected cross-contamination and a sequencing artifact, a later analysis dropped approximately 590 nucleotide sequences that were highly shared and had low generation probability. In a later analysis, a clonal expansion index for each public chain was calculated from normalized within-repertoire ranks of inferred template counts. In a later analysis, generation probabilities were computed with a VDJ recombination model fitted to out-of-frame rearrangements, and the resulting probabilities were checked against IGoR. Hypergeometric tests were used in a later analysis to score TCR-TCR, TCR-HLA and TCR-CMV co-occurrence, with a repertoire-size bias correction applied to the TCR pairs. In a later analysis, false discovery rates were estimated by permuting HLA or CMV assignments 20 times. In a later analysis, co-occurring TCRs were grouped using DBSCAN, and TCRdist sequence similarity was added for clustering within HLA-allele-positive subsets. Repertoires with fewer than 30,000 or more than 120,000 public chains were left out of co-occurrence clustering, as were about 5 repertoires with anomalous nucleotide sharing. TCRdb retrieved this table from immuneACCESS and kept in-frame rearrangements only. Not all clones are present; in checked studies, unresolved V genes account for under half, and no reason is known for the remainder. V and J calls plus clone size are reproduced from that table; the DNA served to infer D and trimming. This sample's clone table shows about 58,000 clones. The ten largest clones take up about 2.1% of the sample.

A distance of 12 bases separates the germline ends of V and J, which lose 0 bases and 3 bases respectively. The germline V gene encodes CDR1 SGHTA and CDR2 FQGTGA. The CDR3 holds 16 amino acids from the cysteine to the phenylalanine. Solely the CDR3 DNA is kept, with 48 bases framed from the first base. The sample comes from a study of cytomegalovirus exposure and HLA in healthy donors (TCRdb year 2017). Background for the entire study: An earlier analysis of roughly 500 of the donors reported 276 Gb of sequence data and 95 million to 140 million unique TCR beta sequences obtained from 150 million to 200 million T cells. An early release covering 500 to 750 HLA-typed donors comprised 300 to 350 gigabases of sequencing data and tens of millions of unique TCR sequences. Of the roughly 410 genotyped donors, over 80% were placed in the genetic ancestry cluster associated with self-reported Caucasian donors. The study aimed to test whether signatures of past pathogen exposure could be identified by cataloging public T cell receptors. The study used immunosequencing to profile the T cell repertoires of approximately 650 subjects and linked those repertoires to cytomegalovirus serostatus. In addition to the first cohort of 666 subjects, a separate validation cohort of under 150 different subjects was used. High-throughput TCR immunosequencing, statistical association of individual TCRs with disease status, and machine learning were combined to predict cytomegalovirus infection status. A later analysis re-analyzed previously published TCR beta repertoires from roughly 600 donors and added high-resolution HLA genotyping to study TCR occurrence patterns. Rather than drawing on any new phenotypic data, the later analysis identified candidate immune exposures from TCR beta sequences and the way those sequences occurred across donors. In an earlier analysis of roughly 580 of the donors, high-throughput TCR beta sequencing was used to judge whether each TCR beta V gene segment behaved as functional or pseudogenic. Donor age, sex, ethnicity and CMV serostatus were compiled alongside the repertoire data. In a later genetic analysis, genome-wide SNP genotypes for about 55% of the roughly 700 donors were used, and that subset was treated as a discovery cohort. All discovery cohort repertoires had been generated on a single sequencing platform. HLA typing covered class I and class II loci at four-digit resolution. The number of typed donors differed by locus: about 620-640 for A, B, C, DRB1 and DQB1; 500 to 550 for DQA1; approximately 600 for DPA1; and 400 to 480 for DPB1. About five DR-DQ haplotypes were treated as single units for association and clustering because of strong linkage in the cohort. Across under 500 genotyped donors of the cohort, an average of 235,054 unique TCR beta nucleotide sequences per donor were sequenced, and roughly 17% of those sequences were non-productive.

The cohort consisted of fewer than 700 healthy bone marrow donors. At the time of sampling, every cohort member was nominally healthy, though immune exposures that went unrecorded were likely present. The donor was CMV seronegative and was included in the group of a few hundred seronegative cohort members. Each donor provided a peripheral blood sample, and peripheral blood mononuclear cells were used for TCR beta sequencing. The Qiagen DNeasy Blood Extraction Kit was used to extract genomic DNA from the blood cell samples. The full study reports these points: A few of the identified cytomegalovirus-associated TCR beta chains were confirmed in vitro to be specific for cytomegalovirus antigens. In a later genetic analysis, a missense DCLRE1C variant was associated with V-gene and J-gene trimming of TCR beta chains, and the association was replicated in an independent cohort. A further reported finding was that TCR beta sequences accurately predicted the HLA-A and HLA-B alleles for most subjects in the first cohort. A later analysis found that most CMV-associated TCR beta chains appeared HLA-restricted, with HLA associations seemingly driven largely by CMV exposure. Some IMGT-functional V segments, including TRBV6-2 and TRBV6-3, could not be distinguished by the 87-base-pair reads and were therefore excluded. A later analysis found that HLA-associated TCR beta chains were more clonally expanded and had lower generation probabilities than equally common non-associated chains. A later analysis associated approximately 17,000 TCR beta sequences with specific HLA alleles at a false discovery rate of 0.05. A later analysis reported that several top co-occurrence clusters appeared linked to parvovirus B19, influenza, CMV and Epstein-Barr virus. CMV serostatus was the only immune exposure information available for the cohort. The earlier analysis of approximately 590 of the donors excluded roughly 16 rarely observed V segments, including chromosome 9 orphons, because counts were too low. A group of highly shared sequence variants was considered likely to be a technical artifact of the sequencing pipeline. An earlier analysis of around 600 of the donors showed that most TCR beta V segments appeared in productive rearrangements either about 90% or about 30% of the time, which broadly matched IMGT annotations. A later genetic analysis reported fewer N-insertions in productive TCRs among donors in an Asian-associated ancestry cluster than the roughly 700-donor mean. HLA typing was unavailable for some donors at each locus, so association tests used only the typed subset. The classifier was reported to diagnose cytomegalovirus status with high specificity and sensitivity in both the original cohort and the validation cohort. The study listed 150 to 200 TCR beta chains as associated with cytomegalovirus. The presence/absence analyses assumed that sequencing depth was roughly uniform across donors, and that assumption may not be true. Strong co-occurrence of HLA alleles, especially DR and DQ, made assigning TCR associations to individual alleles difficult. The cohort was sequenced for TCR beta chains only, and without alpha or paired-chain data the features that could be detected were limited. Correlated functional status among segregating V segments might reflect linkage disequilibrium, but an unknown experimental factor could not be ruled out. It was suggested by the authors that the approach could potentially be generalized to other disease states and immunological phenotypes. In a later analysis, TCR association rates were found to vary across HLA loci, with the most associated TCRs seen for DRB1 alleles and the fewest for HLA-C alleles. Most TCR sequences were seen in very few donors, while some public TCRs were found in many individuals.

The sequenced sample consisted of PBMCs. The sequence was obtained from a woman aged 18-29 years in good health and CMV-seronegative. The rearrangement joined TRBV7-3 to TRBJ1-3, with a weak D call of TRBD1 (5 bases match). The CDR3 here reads CASSLTSTAGGNTIYF. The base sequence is TGTGCCAGCAGCTTAACGTCGACAGCCGGTGGAAACACCATATATTTT. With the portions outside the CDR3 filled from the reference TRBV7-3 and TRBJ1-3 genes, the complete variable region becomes GAGVSQTPSNKVTEKGKYVELRCDPISGHTALYWYRQSLGQGPEFLIYFQGTGAADDSGLPNDRFFAVRPEGSVSTLKIQRTERGDSAVYLCASSLTSTAGGNTIYFGEGSWLTVV.